This T cell receptor beta chain was identified in a study of regulatory T cells in long-lasting Graves disease. This clonotype was recorded many times. Its antigen is undetermined. Construction of TCR beta libraries relied on iRepertoire HTBI primers and on Arm-PCR targeting CDR3 regions. TCRdb reprocessed the multiplex PCR reads via MiXCR and lists one record per CDR3 protein. The top ten hold around a fifth of the sample, which has roughly 380,000 distinct CDR3 sequences, 15% seen once. Germline V gives CDR1 MNHNS, CDR2 SASEGT. The V and J ends lost 6 bases and 1 base, in that order; junction bases with no gene match: 6. The CDR3 totals 15 residues. Points from the study as a whole: Relative to new patients (approximately 1,000), persistent patients exhibited greater sharing of public clonotypes (about 2,700).

The time point was: newly diagnosed GD, antithyroid drugs for less than 3 months. RNA from PBMCs was the source of the TCR library. This specimen was peripheral blood mononuclear cells (PBMCs), taken at new diagnosis, from a patient treated with antithyroid drugs. The rearrangement links TRBV6-1 to TRBJ2-3; 8 positions match TRBD1. The TCR was taken from a female donor with Graves disease. CDR3 in DNA: TGTGCCAGCAGCAGGGACAGGACCCGCACAGATACGCAGTATTTT. Translation gives CASSRDRTRTDTQYF.